The following is a T cell receptor beta chain sequence with its context. Its target is unknown. Stated treatment: oral pan-JAK inhibitor, 5-10 mg twice daily. These data come from a study of CD8+ T cells in alopecia areata. Overall study: Each of the treated patients was given oral tofacitinib, 5 to 10 mg twice daily, for moderate-to-severe alopecia areata. Patients in the study were on tofacitinib for 6 to 18 months, then off it for 6 months. Study-wide findings and caveats: Scalp samples also contribute reads from the resident alphabeta T cells found in normal skin. Tofacitinib delivered significant drops in scalp clonality and in expanded CD8+ clones among the top 100.

The sequencing template was cDNA reverse transcribed from extracted RNA. Generated by immunoSEQ multiplex PCR, the TCRdb table keeps only in-frame clones and is missing some. The profile shows over 120,000 clones, roughly 50% of them singletons. With 7 bases clipped from V and 2 bases from J, the junction kept 3 bases outside the gene matches. Germline values: CDR1 PRHDT, CDR2 FYEKMQ (reference sequence). CDR3 size: 14 residues. V usage is TRBV13 and J usage is TRBJ2-1; 9 bases are a match to TRBD2. The sequencing used CD8+ T cells sorted from blood, collected at week 4, from a patient treated with tofacitinib. The receptor was isolated from a human donor with alopecia areata. CDR3 protein: CASTGTSTYNEQFF. The CDR3 DNA follows: TGTGCCAGCACCGGGACTAGCACCTACAATGAGCAGTTCTTC.